The 13 T cell receptor beta chains in this list originate from one sample, sequenced in a study of blood T cell repertoires in COVID-19. Repertoires were generated with immunoSEQ multiplex PCR, while TCRdb's copy carries only in-frame clones and drops some. Seen here are some 240,000 clones, around 81% observed once, and the top ten hold 6.5% to 9.5%. Sample: peripheral blood. These receptors all stem from a woman of 80 years or more with COVID-19, enrolled during active disease.

The CDR3 region is CASSSTGTGGEAFF. CDR3 DNA: TGTGCCAGCAGCTCCACCGGGACAGGGGGGGAAGCTTTCTTT. This chain links TRBV9 with TRBJ1-1; TRBD1 aligns across 11 bases. The CDR3 sequence is 14 residues long. Germline V gene lookup returns CDR1 SGDLS and CDR2 YYNGEE. With V trimmed by 4 bases and J by 8 bases, 7 bases remained unmatched.

This clone was detected only a few times. The V call is TRBV5-1, the J call TRBJ2-7; D is perhaps TRBD2 (6 bases). The CDR3 is 15 residues long. V was pared by 4 bases and J by 2 bases, with 16 bases between. The germline V gene has CDR1 SGHRS and CDR2 YFSETQ. CDR3 amino acids: CASSPGGTSTYEQYF. The CDR3 DNA sequence: TGCGCCAGCAGCCCTGGAGGGACTTCCACCTACGAGCAGTACTTC.

This clone was seen more than once but under ten times. CDR3 amino acids: CASTPGRAPTEAFF. The DNA of the CDR3 is TGTGCCAGCACCCCAGGGAGGGCCCCCACTGAAGCTTTCTTT. This rearrangement joins TRBV28 to TRBJ1-1; a possible D gene is TRBD1 (5 bases). V dropped 7 bases and J dropped 4 bases, with 16 bases sitting between them. CDR1 MDHEN and CDR2 SYDVKM come from the germline V gene. The CDR3 has 14 residues.

V and J are TRBV4-3 and TRBJ1-1; the D is unclear. V was trimmed by 0 bases and J by 1 base, leaving 9 bases between them. Germline CDR1 and CDR2: LGHNA and YSLEER. The CDR3 covers 15 residues. The DNA for the CDR3 is TGCGCCAGCAGCCAAGAGGCAGGTCGGAACACTGAAGCTTTCTTT. It encodes CASSQEAGRNTEAFF.

V gene TRBV19 combines with J gene TRBJ2-7; possible D gene TRBD1, 5 bases. V lost 3 bases and J 2 bases, leaving 14 bases between the germline ends. The CDR3 is 15 residues long. CDR1 is LNHDA, CDR2 SQIVND, per germline (reference sequence). CDR3 sequence (DNA): TGTGCCAGTAGTATTGGGGCACCTGTTACCTACGAGCAGTACTTC. Translation: CASSIGAPVTYEQYF.

Regarding this clone: This sample also contains other DNA sequences that code for the same CDR3. The V gene is TRBV7-9, the J gene TRBJ1-1; D is possibly TRBD1 (5 bases). CDR1 is SEHNR and CDR2 is FQNEAQ in the germline V gene (reference sequence). V was trimmed by 5 bases and J by 4 bases, leaving 11 bases between them. The CDR3 contains 13 residues. The CDR3 reads CASSLGAGTEAFF. CDR3 nucleotides: TGTGCCAGCAGCCTAGGGGCGGGCACTGAAGCTTTCTTT.

This sequence joins TRBV7-2 and TRBJ2-7, with D uncertain. V was shortened by 2 bases and J by 1 base, with 12 bases between the two germline ends. The CDR3 sequence is 15 residues long. Germline values: CDR1 SGHTA, CDR2 FQGNSA. CDR3 amino acids: CASSLKASLSYEQYF. The CDR3 DNA sequence: TGTGCCAGCAGCTTAAAAGCTAGTTTATCCTACGAGCAGTACTTC.

Details on this clone: At the DNA level, this CDR3 is encoded by other sequences in the same sample as well. This sequence joins TRBV5-4 and TRBJ2-7; no definite D call. Germline V gene data show CDR1 as SGHNT and CDR2 as YYREEE (reference sequence). The CDR3 covers 12 residues. Trimming removed 0 bases at V and 4 bases at J, with 5 bases between. CDR3 DNA: TGTGCCAGCAGCTTGGACCGGTACGAGCAGTACTTC. Amino acids: CASSLDRYEQYF.

The chain is built from TRBV18 and TRBJ1-2; D unresolved. The CDR3 extends over 13 amino acids. Germline lookup yields CDR1 KGHSH and CDR2 LQKENI. The V gene lost 6 bases and the J gene lost 4 bases, with 12 bases spanning the gap. The chain's CDR3 is CASSRDAGYGYTF. The CDR3, as DNA: TGTGCCAGCTCGCGCGACGCGGGCTATGGCTACACCTTC.

This chain joins TRBV6-4 and TRBJ1-5, with D perhaps TRBD1 (6 bases). V was trimmed by 9 bases and J by 0 bases, leaving 12 bases between them. Per the germline V gene, CDR1 is MRHNA and CDR2 is SNTAGT. CDR3 size: 14 residues. CDR3 region: CARGQPYSNQPQHF. CDR3 in DNA: TGTGCCAGAGGACAGCCTTATAGCAATCAGCCCCAGCATTTT.

J is TRBJ2-5 and V is TRBV11-2; TRBD2 matches 16 bases. The CDR3 contains 16 residues. Germline CDR1 SGHAT, CDR2 FQNNGV. Losses at the gene ends were 5 bases for V and 3 bases for J; bases not matched to a gene: 3. CDR3 coding DNA: TGTGCCAGCAGCCCAGGGACTAGCGGGAGGGAAGAGACCCAGTACTTC. Translating gives CASSPGTSGREETQYF.

The chain recombines TRBV28 with TRBJ1-6; D not resolved. CDR1 is MDHEN and CDR2 is SYDVKM in the germline V gene. The CDR3 totals 12 residues. The V gene lost 8 bases and the J gene lost 10 bases, with 12 bases spanning the gap. DNA for the CDR3: TGTGCCAGCTACAGCGGATACTCACCCCTCCACTTT. Amino acids: CASYSGYSPLHF.

The CDR3 region is CASSSPDLSGLSTDTQYF. CDR3 coding DNA: TGCGCCAGCAGCTCCCCGGACCTTAGCGGGCTTAGCACAGATACGCAGTATTTT. This sequence joins TRBV5-1 and TRBJ2-3, with 7 nucleotides matching TRBD2. The CDR3 has 18 amino acids. Trimming at V came to 3 bases and at J to 0 bases, leaving 13 bases not matched to a gene. The germline CDR1 and CDR2 sequences are SGHRS and YFSETQ.